The source of this TCR beta chain is a study of pediatric ulcerative colitis. Findings of the study overall: Compared with controls, ulcerative colitis showed greater blood-rectum clone sharing.

To note about this clone: Its matching antigen is unknown.

Germline CDR1 is SGHRS and CDR2 is YFSETQ. This CDR3 comprises 14 residues. Losses at the gene ends were 0 bases for V and 6 bases for J; bases not matched to a gene: 5. Rectal tissue came from one to two pinch biopsies taken at colonoscopy. The survey-level immunoSEQ assay was used. Sequencing was performed with immunoSEQ multiplex PCR; in TCRdb, only in-frame clones are kept and a portion is missing. This sample carries more than 40,000 clones, 60% to 85% of them seen once, and the ten largest clones take over 3%. The sequence was collected from a girl aged 5 to 17 with moderate ulcerative colitis. This chain joins TRBV5-1 and TRBJ1-2; 7 bases line up with TRBD1. The sequencing input was gut tissue. The CDR3 protein is CASSLEGTVDGYTF. The CDR3 DNA is TGCGCCAGCAGCTTGGAGGGGACAGTAGATGGCTACACCTTC.